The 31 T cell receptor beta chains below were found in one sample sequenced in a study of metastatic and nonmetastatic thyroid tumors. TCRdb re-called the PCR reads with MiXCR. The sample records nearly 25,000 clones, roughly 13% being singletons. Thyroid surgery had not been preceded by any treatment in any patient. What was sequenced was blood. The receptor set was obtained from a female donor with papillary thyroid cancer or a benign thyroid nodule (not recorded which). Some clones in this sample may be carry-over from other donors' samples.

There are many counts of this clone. The CDR3 DNA follows: TGTGCCAGCAGCTTCGGCGGGAACCAAGAGACCCAGTACTTC. Translation: CASSFGGNQETQYF. J is TRBJ2-5 and V is TRBV5-6; perhaps TRBD2 as D (6 bases). The V gene's germline CDR1 is SGHDT and CDR2 YYEEEE. The CDR3 is 14 amino acids. Between the trimmed V and J ends, which lost 2 bases and 0 bases, there was a span of 8 bases.

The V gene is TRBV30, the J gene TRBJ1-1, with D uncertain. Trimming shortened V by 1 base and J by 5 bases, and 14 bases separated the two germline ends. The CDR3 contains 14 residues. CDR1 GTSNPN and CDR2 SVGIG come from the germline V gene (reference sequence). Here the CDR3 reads CAWSALYRETEAFF. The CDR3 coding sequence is TGTGCCTGGAGTGCACTCTATCGGGAGACTGAAGCTTTCTTT.

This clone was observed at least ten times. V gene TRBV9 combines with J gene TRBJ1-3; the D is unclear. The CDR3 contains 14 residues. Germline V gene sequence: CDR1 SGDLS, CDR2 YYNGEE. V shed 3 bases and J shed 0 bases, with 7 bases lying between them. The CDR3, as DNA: TGTGCCAGCAGCGGGCCACCCTCTGGAAACACCATATATTTT. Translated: CASSGPPSGNTIYF.

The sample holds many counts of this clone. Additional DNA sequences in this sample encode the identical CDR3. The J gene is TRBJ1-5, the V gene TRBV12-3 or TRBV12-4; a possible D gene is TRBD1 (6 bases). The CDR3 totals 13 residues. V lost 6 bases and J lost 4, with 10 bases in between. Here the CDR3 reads CASRPDSNQPQHF. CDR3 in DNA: TGTGCCAGCAGACCGGACAGTAATCAGCCCCAGCATTTT.

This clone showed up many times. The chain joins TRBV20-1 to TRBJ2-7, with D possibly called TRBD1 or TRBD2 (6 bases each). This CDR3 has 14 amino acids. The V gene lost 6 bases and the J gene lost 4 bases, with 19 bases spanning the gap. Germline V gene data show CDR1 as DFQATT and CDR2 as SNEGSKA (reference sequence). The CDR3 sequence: CSAFSTGSGYEQYF. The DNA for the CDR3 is TGCAGTGCCTTCTCAACAGGGAGCGGGTACGAGCAGTACTTC.

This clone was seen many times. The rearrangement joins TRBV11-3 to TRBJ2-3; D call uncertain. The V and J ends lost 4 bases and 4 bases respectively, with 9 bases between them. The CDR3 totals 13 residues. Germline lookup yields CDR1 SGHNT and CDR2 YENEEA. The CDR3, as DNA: TGTGCCAGCAGCTCGATTAGATCAGATACGCAGTATTTT. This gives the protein CASSSIRSDTQYF.

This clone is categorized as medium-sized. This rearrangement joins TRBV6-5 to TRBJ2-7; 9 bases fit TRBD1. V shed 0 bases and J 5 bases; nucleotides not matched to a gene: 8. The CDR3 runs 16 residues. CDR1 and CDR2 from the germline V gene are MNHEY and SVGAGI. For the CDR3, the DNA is TGTGCCAGCAGTTACTCAGTCCCGGGACAGGGCGACGAGCAGTACTTC. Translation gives CASSYSVPGQGDEQYF.

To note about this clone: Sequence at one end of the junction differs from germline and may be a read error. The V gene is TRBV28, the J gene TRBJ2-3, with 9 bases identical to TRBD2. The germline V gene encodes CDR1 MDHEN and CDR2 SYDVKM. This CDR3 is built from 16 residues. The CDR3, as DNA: TGTGCCAGCAGTTTCGGTAGCGGGAGTTGGGCAGATGCGCAGTATTTT. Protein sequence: CASSFGSGSWADAQYF.

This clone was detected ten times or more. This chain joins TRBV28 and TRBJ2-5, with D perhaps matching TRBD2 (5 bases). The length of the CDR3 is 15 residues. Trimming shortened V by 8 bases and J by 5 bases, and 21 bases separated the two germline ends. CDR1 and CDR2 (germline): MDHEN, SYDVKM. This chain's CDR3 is CASLPGGQFGETQYF. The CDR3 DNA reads TGTGCCAGCCTACCCGGCGGGCAGTTCGGGGAGACCCAGTACTTC.

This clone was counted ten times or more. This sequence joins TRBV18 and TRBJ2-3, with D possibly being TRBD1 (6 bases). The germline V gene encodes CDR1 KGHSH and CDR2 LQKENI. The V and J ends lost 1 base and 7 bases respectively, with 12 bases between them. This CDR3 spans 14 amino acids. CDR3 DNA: TGTGCCAGCTCACCACGCAGGGGCCCGTATACGCAGTATTTT. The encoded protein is CASSPRRGPYTQYF.

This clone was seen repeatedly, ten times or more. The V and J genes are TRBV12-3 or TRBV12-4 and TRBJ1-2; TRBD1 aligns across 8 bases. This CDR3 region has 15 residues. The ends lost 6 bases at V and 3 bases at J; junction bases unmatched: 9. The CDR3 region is CASSLGDRPHYGYTF. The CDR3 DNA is TGTGCCAGCAGCCTAGGGGACAGGCCTCACTATGGCTACACCTTC.

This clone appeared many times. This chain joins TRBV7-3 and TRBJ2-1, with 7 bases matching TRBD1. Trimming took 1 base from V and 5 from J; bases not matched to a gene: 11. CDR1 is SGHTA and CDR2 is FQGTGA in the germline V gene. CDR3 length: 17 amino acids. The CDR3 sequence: CASSLNPDRVDHNEQFF. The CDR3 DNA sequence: TGTGCCAGCAGCTTAAACCCCGACAGGGTGGACCACAATGAGCAGTTCTTC.

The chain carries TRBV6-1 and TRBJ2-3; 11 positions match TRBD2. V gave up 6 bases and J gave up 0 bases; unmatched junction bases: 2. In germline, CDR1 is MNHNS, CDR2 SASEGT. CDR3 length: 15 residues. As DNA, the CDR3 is TGTGCCAGCAGGCGACTAGCGGGGAGCACAGATACGCAGTATTTT. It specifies CASRRLAGSTDTQYF.

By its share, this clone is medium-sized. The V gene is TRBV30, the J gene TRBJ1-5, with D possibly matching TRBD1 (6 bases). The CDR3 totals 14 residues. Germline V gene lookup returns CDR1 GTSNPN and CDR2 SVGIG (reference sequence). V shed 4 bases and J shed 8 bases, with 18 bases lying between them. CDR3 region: CAWNLKQGIEPQHF. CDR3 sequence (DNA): TGTGCCTGGAACCTTAAACAGGGAATTGAGCCCCAGCATTTT.

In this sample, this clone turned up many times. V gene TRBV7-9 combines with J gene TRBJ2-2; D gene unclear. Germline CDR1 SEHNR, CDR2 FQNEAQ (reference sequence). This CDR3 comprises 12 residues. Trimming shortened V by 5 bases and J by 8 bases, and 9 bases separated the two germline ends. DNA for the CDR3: TGTGCCAGCAGCGCCTCCCATGGGGAGCTGTTTTTT. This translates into CASSASHGELFF.

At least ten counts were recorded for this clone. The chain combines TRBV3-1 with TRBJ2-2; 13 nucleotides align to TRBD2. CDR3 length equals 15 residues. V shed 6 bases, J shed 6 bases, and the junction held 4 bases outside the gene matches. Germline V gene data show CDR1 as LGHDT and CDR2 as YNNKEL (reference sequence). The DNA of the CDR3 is TGTGCCAGCAGAGTAACTAGCGGGAGGGCCGGGGAGCTGTTTTTT. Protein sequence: CASRVTSGRAGELFF. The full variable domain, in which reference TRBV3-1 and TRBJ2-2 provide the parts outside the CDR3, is DTAVSQTPKYLVTQMGNDKSIKCEQNLGHDTMYWYKQDSKKFLKIMFSYNNKELIINETVPNRFSPKSPDKAHLNLHINSLELGDSAVYFCASRVTSGRAGELFFGEGSRLTVL.

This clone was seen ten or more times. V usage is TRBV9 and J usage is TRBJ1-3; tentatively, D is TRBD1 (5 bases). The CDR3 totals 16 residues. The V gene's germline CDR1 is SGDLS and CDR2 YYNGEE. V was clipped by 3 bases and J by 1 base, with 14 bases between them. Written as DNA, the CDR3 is TGTGCCAGCAGCGCCGCCAGGGTGTCGTCTGGAAACACCATATATTTT. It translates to CASSAARVSSGNTIYF.

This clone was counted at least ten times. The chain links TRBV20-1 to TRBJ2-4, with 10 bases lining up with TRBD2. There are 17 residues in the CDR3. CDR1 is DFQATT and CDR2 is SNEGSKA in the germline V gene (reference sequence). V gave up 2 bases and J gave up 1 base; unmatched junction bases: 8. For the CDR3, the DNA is TGCAGTGCTAGACCTCTAGCGGGAGTACTCGCCAAAAACATTCAGTACTTC. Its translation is CSARPLAGVLAKNIQYF.

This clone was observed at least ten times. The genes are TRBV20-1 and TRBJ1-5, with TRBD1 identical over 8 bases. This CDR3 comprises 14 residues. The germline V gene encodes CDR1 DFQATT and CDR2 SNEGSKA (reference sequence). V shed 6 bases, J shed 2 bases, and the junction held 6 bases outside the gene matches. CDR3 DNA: TGCAGTGCCGCACAGGGGGACGGCAATCAGCCCCAGCATTTT. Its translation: CSAAQGDGNQPQHF.

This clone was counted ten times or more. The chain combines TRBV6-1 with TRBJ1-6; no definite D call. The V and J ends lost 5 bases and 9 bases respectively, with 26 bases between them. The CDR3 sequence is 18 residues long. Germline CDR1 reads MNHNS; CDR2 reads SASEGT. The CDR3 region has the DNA TGTGCCAGCAGTAAAAGCTCCCCGGGAGGGCTACTGGGTTCACCCCTCCACTTT. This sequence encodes CASSKSSPGGLLGSPLHF.

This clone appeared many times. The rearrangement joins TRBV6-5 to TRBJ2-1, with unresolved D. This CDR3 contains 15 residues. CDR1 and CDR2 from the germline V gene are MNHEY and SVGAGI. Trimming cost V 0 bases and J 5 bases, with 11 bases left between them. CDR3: CASSYSIALNNEQFF. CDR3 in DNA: TGTGCCAGCAGTTACTCGATTGCCCTTAACAATGAGCAGTTCTTC.

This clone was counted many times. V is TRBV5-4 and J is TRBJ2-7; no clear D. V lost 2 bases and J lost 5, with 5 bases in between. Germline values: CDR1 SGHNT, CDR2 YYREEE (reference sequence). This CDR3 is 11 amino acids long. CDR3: CASSLGDEQYF. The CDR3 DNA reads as TGTGCCAGCAGCTTAGGCGACGAGCAGTACTTC.

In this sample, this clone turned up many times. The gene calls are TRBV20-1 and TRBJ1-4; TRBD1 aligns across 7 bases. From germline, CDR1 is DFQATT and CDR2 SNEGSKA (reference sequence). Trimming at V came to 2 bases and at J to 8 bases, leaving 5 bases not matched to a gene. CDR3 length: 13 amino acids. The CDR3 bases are TGCAGTGCTAGATATGACAGGGACGAAAAACTGTTTTTT. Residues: CSARYDRDEKLFF.

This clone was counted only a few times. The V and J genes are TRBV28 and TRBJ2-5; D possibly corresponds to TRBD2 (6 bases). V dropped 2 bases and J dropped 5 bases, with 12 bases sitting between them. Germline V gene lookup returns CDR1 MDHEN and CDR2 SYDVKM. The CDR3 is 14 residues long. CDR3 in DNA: TGTGCCAGCAGTTTACCAGACAGCGGGGAGACCCAGTACTTC. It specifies CASSLPDSGETQYF.

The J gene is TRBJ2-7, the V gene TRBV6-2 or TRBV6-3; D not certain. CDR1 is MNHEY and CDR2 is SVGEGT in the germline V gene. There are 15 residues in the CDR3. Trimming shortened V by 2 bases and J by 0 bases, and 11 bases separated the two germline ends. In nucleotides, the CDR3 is TGTGCCAGCAGTTACCCCTCCCTAAGCTCCTACGAGCAGTACTTC. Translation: CASSYPSLSSYEQYF.

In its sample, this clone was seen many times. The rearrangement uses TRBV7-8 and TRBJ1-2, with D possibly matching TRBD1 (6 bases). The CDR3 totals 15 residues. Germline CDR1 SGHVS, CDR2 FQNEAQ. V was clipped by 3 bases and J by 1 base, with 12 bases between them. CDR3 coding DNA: TGTGCCAGCAGCTTCGGGACATCCGTTAACTATGGCTACACCTTC. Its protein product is CASSFGTSVNYGYTF.

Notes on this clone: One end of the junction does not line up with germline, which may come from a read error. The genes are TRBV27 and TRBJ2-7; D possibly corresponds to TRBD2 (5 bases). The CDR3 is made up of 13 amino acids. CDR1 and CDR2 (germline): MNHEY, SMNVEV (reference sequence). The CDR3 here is CASSFRRVYEQYF. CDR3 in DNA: TGTGCCAGTAGTTTCCGGCGGGTCTACGAGCAGTACTTC.

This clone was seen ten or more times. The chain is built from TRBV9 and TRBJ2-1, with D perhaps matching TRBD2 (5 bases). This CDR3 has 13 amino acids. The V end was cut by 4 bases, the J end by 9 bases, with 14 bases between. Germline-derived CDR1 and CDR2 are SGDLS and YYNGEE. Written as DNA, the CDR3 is TGTGCCAGCAGCATTGGTGGGAGAACTGAGCAGTTCTTC. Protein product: CASSIGGRTEQFF. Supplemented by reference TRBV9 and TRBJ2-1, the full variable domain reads DSGVTQTPKHLITATGQRVTLRCSPRSGDLSVYWYQQSLDQGLQFLIQYYNGEERAKGNILERFSAQQFPDLHSELNLSSLELGDSALYFCASSIGGRTEQFFGPGTRLTVL.

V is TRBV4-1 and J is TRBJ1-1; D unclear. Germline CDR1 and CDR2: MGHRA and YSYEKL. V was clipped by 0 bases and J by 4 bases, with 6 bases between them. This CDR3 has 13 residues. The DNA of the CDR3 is TGCGCCAGCAGCCAAGAAGAGGCCACTGAAGCTTTCTTT. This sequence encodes CASSQEEATEAFF.

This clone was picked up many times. DNA for the CDR3: TGTGCCAGCAGTTGGGGAGGGTGGGGTACTGAAGCTTTCTTT. Encoded protein: CASSWGGWGTEAFF. The rearrangement uses TRBV12-3 or TRBV12-4 and TRBJ1-1; D gene uncertain. V was cut by 4 bases and J by 5 bases, with 14 bases left in between. This CDR3 contains 14 residues.

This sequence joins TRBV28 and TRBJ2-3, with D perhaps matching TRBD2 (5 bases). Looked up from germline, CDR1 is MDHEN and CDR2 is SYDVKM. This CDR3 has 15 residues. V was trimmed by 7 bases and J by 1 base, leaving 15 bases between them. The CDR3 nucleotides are TGTGCCAGCACTTCTGAGGGTTTTGGCACAGATACGCAGTATTTT. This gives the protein CASTSEGFGTDTQYF.